This record covers a single TCR beta chain. The antigen remains unidentified. Sequencing was performed with immunoSEQ multiplex PCR; in TCRdb, only in-frame clones are kept and a portion is missing. This table has 100,000 to 150,000 clones, roughly 85% appearing once. This sample was included in a study of T cell responses to AZD1222 COVID-19 vaccine. General study results and limits: Donor demographics were predominantly white British with a female majority; clonal diversity may be underestimated. Of the AZD1222 recipients, only 5 or 6 were seropositive at baseline. CD4 TCRs associated with vaccination spanned spike, dominating at 160-218 and 743-854. As reported, nearly half of all spike-specific TCRs target variant regions that are unmutated.

Germline CDR1 SGHVS, CDR2 FQNEAQ. This CDR3 is built from 16 residues. The V and J ends lost 3 bases and 5 bases, in that order; junction bases with no gene match: 10. The source material was peripheral blood, sampled on day 0 of AZD1222 vaccination. The source of this sequence is an adult in good health. The chain joins TRBV7-8 to TRBJ1-1; TRBD1 agrees at 9 bases. For the CDR3, the DNA is TGTGCCAGCAGCTTGAGACAGGGGGTCGACAGGACTGAAGCTTTCTTT. Its translation is CASSLRQGVDRTEAFF.